This record covers a single TCR beta chain. The CDR3 has 14 residues. CDR1 and CDR2 from the germline V gene are SGHVS and FQNEAQ. V was clipped by 6 bases and J by 5 bases; unmatched bases: 5. This sample was included in a study of blood T cell repertoires in COVID-19. Background on the study: From the United States, Italy and Spain came samples of acute and convalescent COVID-19. In each case, the material was cDNA or gDNA derived from T cells, B-cell-depleted T cells, or PBMCs.

Authors' analysis steps: How many nucleated cells were present was estimated from reference gene primer amplification. Some clones are missing from TCRdb's copy, which holds only in-frame ones; the method was immunoSEQ multiplex PCR. The V and J calls and clone size come from that table; D and trimming were worked out from the DNA. The top ten hold about an eighth of the sample, which has about 130,000 clones, approximately 88% seen once. This clonotype was sampled from a woman younger than 45 who had recovered from COVID-19. This rearrangement joins TRBV7-8 to TRBJ2-7, with TRBD2 matching 12 bases. The specimen was peripheral blood. CDR3 sequence reads: CASRRTSGINEQYF. The CDR3 bases are TGTGCCAGCAGAAGGACTAGCGGGATCAACGAGCAGTACTTC.